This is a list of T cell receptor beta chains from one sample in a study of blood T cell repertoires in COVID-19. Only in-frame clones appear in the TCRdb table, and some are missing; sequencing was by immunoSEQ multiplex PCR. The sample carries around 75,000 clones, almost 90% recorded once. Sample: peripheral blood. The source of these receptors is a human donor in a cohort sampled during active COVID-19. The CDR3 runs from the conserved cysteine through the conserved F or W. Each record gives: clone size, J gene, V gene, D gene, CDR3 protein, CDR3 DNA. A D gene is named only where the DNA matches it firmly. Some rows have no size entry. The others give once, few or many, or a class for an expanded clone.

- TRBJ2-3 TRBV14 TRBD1 CASSDGTGGTDTQYF TGTGCCAGCAGCGACGGGACAGGGGGAACAGATACGCAGTATTTT
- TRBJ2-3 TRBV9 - CASSPFSGGIDTQYF TGTGCCAGCAGCCCCTTTTCTGGAGGGATAGATACGCAGTATTTT
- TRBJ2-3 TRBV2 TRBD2 CARRSGGAWADTQYF TGTGCCAGACGTAGCGGGGGGGCCTGGGCAGATACGCAGTATTTT
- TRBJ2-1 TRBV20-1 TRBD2 CSASFGRGADEQFF TGCAGTGCTAGTTTTGGGCGGGGGGCCGATGAGCAGTTCTTC
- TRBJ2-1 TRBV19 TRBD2 CASSIGLAGIFNEQFF TGTGCCAGTAGTATAGGACTAGCGGGAATTTTCAATGAGCAGTTCTTC
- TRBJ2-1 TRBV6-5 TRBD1 CASSRDRSYNEQFF TGTGCCAGCAGTAGGGACAGGTCCTACAATGAGCAGTTCTTC
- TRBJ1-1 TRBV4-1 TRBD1 CASSQDQSGGLGTEAFF TGCGCCAGCAGCCAAGATCAGTCAGGGGGGCTGGGCACTGAAGCTTTCTTT
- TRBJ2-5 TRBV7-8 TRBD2 CASSFETSGRGETQYF TGTGCCAGCAGCTTCGAGACTAGCGGGAGGGGAGAGACCCAGTACTTC
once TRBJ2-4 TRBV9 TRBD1 CASSVADGDSKNIQYF TGTGCCAGCAGCGTAGCCGATGGGGACAGCAAAAACATTCAGTACTTC
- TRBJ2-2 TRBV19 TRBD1 CASTPTGATGELFF TGTGCCAGTACCCCAACAGGGGCGACCGGGGAGCTGTTTTTT
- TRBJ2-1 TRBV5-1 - CASSPSDESYNEQFF TGCGCCAGCAGCCCGAGCGACGAATCCTACAATGAGCAGTTCTTC
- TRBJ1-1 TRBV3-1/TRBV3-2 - CASSQDVRGGTEAFF TGTGCCAGCAGCCAAGATGTTAGGGGAGGCACTGAAGCTTTCTTT
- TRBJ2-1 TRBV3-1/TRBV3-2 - CASSQGRGTEQFF TGTGCCAGCAGCCAGGGCCGGGGGACGGAGCAGTTCTTC
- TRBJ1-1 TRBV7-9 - CASSKQDMNTEAFF TGTGCCAGCAGTAAACAGGACATGAACACTGAAGCTTTCTTT
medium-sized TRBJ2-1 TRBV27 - CASSRSEYNEQFF TGTGCCAGCAGCCGGTCCGAATACAATGAGCAGTTCTTC
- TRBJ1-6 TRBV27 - CASSFGGFRLPLHF TGTGCCAGCAGTTTCGGCGGTTTTCGGTTACCCCTCCACTTT
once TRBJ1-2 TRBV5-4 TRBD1 CASSTGQGANYGYTF TGTGCCAGCAGCACGGGACAGGGAGCTAACTATGGCTACACCTTC
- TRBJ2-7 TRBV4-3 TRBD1 CASSRGQGDYEQYF TGCGCCAGCAGCAGGGGACAGGGGGACTACGAGCAGTACTTC
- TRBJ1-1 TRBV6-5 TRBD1 CASCRDRLTDTEAFF TGTGCCAGCTGCCGGGACAGGTTGACGGACACTGAAGCTTTCTTT
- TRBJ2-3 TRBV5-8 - CASSLTMVAGTDTQYF TGTGCCAGCAGCTTGACGATGGTAGCGGGCACAGATACGCAGTATTTT
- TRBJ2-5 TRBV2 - CASSAEQTAEPQYF TGTGCCAGCAGTGCAGAACAGACCGCCGAGCCCCAGTACTTC
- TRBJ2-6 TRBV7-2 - CASSLPGSGANVLTF TGTGCCAGCAGCTTACCCGGCTCTGGGGCCAACGTCCTGACTTTC
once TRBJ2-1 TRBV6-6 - CASSSRGYNEQFF TGTGCCAGCAGTTCCCGGGGGTACAATGAGCAGTTCTTC
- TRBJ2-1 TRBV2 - CASSSMYNEQFF TGTGCCAGCAGTAGCATGTACAATGAGCAGTTCTTC
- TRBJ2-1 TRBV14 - CASSHASGATFGNNEQFF TGTGCCAGCAGCCACGCATCAGGGGCAACCTTCGGCAACAATGAGCAGTTCTTC
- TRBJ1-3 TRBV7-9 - CASSLGQGNTIYF TGTGCCAGCAGCTTAGGGCAAGGAAACACCATATATTTT
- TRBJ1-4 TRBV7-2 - CASRQAIDEKLFF TGTGCCAGCAGACAGGCAATCGACGAAAAACTGTTTTTT
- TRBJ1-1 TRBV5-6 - CASSTDRGTEAFF TGTGCCAGCAGCACTGATCGAGGGACTGAAGCTTTCTTT
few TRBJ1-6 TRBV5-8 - CASSLESGMHNSPLHF TGTGCCAGCAGCTTGGAGTCCGGGATGCATAATTCACCCCTCCACTTT
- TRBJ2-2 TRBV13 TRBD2 CASTLGGDSNTGELFF TGTGCCAGCACCCTCGGGGGGGACTCGAACACCGGGGAGCTGTTTTTT
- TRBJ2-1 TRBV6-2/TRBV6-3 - CASSGGAMYNEQFF TGTGCCAGCAGTGGGGGGGCAATGTACAATGAGCAGTTCTTC
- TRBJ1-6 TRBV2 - CASGSELSSYNSPLHF TGTGCCAGCGGGAGCGAGCTTAGCTCCTATAATTCACCCCTCCACTTT
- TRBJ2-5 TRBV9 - CASSAVRGGWAETQYF TGTGCCAGCAGCGCCGTTAGGGGGGGATGGGCAGAGACCCAGTACTTC
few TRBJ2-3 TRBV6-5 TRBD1 CASGKTGGTDTQYF TGTGCCAGCGGGAAGACAGGGGGCACAGATACGCAGTATTTT
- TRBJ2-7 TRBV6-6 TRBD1 CASSPTRQGARVYEQYF TGTGCCAGCAGTCCCACACGACAGGGGGCAAGGGTGTACGAGCAGTACTTC
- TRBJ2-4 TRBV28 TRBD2 CASSERESGKNIQYF TGTGCCAGCAGCGAGCGGGAGTCGGGCAAAAACATTCAGTACTTC
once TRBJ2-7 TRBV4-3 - CASSQIGLGDEQYF TGCGCCAGCAGCCAAATCGGTTTGGGAGACGAGCAGTACTTC
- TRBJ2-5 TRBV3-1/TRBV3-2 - CASSLGTLRIPQRETQYF TGTGCCAGCAGCCTGGGGACTCTACGTATCCCCCAACGAGAGACCCAGTACTTC
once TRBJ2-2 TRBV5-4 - CASSLLEDTGELFF TGTGCCAGCAGCTTGCTGGAGGACACCGGGGAGCTGTTTTTT
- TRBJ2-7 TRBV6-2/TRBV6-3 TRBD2 CASSYHTTSGSSYEQYF TGTGCCAGCAGTTACCACACCACTAGCGGGAGCTCCTACGAGCAGTACTTC
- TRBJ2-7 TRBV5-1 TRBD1 CASSPGRDSSYEQYF TGCGCCAGCAGCCCCGGCCGGGACAGCTCCTACGAGCAGTACTTC
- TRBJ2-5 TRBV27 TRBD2 CASRRLAGETQYF TGTGCCAGCAGGAGACTAGCTGGAGAGACCCAGTACTTC